This T cell receptor (beta chain) was sequenced for a study of Graves' ophthalmopathy and Graves' hyperthyroidism. RNA transcripts were the source from which TCR beta CDR3 regions were amplified. RT-PCR was first run with HTBI primers, then multiplex PCR in a second round. In TCRdb, the multiplex PCR reads were re-called with MiXCR into one record per CDR3 protein. The data contain 170,000 or so distinct CDR3 sequences, 30% to 45% of them singletons. Comments on this clonotype: As yet, its antigen is unknown.

Findings of the study overall: In predicting ophthalmopathy progression, the model reached 65% to 71% sensitivity and about 73% specificity.

This CDR3 comprises 14 residues. The germline V gene encodes CDR1 MNHNS and CDR2 SASEGT. With 8 bases clipped from V and 7 bases from J, the junction kept 10 bases outside the gene matches. Patients were excluded if they had other autoimmune diseases or uncontrolled infections, and likewise if pregnancy or lactation applied. Patients were diagnosed from clinical symptoms, serum thyroxine, TRAb, thyroid ultrasound and orbital computed tomography. This TCR was recovered from a woman between 40 and 50 years old with Graves' ophthalmopathy. Specimen: peripheral blood. The chain has TRBV6-1 and TRBJ2-5; 10 bases fit TRBD1. This CDR3 is CASAGTGVVATQYF. The CDR3 DNA reads TGTGCCAGCGCCGGGACAGGGGTTGTAGCGACCCAGTACTTC.